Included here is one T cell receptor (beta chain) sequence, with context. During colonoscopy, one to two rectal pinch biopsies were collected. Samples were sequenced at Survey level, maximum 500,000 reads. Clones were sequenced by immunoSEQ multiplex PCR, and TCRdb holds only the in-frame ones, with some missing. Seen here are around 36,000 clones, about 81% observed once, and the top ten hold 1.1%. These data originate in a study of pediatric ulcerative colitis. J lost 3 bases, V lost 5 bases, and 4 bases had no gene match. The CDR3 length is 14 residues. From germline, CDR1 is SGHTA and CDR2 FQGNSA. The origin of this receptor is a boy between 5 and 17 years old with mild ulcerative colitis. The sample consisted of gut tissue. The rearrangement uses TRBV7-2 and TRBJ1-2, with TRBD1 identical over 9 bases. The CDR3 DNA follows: TGTGCCAGCAGCACACAGGGGGCCGACTATGGCTACACCTTC. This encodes CASSTQGADYGYTF.